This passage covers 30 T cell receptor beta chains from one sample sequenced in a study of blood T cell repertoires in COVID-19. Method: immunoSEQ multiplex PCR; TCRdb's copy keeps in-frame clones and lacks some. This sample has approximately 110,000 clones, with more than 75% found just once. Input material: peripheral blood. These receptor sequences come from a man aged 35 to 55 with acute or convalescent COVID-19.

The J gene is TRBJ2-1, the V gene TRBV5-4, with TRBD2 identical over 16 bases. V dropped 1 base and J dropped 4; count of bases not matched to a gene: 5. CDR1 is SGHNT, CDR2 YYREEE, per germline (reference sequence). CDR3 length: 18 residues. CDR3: CASSLPGLAGGRYNEQFF. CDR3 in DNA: TGTGCCAGCAGCTTGCCGGGACTAGCGGGAGGGCGGTACAATGAGCAGTTCTTC.

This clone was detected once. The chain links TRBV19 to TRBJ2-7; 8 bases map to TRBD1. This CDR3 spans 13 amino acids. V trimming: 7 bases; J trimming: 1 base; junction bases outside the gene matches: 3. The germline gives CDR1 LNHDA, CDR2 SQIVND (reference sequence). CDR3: CASKGTGSYEQYF. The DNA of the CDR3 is TGTGCCAGTAAGGGGACAGGATCCTACGAGCAGTACTTC.

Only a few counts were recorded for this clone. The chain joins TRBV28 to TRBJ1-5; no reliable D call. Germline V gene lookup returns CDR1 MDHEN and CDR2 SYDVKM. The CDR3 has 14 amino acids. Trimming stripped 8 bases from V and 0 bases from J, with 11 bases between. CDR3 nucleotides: TGTGCCAGCTCGGCGACACTTAGCAATCAGCCCCAGCATTTT. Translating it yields CASSATLSNQPQHF.

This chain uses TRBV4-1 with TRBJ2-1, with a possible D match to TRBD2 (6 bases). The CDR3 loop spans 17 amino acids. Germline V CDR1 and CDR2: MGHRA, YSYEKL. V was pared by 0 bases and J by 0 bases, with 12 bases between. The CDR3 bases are TGCGCCAGCAGCCAAGATTACGGGAGCCACTCCTACAATGAGCAGTTCTTC. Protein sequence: CASSQDYGSHSYNEQFF.

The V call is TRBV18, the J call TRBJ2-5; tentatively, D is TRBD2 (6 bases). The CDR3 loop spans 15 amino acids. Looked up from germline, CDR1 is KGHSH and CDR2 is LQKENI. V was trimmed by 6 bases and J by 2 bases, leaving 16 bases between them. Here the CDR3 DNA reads TGTGCCAGCTCGCCCGAACGGGACTCACAAGAGACCCAGTACTTC. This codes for CASSPERDSQETQYF.

In DNA form, the CDR3 reads TGTGCCAGCCCCCCGGGACAGGGGGACAATGAGCAGTTCTTC. Protein: CASPPGQGDNEQFF. The V gene is TRBV27, the J gene TRBJ2-1, with TRBD1 identical over 11 bases. CDR1 is MNHEY and CDR2 is SMNVEV in the germline V gene (reference sequence). CDR3 length: 14 amino acids. V was pared by 8 bases and J by 5 bases, with 5 bases of the junction left unmatched.

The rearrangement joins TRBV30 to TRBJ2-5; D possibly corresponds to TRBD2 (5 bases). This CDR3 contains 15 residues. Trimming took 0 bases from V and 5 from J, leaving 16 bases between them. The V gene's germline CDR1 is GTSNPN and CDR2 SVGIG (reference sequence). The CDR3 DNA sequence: TGTGCCTGGAGTGTACGACGGGTCCCGGGGGAGACCCAGTACTTC. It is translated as CAWSVRRVPGETQYF.

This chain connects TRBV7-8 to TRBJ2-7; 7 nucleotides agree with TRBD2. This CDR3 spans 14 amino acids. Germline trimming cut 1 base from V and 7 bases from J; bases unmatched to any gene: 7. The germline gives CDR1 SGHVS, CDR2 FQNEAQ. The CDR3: CASSLVGGGSEQYF. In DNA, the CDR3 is TGTGCCAGCAGCTTAGTAGGAGGCGGGAGTGAGCAGTACTTC.

The CDR3 reads CASSPANQRFYEQYF. The DNA for the CDR3 is TGTGCCAGCAGTCCCGCGAACCAACGATTCTACGAGCAGTACTTC. The chain combines TRBV6-5 with TRBJ2-7; D not certain. Germline loops: CDR1 MNHEY, CDR2 SVGAGI. The CDR3 sequence is 15 residues long. V dropped 5 bases and J dropped 3 bases, with 17 bases sitting between them.

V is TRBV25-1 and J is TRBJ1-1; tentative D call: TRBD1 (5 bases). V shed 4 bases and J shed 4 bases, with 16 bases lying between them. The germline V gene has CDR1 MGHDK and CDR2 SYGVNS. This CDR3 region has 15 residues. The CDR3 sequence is CASSGRRERGTEAFF. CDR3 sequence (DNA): TGTGCCAGCAGTGGGCGACGGGAGAGGGGCACTGAAGCTTTCTTT.

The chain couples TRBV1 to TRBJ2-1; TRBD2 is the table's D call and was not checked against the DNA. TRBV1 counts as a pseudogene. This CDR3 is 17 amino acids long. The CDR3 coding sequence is TGCACCAGCAGCCTAGCGGGCGGAGAAGGTCTGTGCAATGAGCAGTTCTTC. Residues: CTSSLAGGEGLCNEQFF.

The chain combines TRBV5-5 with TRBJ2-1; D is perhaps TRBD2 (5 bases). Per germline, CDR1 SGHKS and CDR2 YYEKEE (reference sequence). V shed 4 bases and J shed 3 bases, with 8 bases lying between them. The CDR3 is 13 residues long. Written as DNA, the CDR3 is TGTGCCAGCAGCACCGGGAACTACAATGAGCAGTTCTTC. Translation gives CASSTGNYNEQFF.

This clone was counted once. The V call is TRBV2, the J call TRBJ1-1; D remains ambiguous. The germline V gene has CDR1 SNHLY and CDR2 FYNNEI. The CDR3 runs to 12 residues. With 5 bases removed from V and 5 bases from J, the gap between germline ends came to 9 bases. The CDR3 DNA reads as TGTGCCAGCAGTTTCGCTAGGACTGAAGCTTTCTTT. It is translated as CASSFARTEAFF. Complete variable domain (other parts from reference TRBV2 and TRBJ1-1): EPEVTQTPSHQVTQMGQEVILRCVPISNHLYFYWYRQILGQKVEFLVSFYNNEISEKSEIFDDQFSVERPDGSNFTLKIRSTKLEDSAMYFCASSFARTEAFFGQGTRLTVV.

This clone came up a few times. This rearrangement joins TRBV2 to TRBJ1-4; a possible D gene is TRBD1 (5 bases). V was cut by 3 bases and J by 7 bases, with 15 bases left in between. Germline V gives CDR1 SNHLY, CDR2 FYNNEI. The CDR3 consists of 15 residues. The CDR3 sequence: CASSDEARGGEKLFF. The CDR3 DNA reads TGTGCCAGCAGTGATGAAGCGCGGGGGGGTGAAAAACTGTTTTTT.

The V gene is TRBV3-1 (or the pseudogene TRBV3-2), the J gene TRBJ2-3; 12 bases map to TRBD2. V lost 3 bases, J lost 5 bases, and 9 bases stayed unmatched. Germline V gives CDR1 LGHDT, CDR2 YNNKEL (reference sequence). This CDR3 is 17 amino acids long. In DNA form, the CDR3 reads TGTGCCAGCAGCCACCCCTTACTAGCGGGGGGTGGAGATACGCAGTATTTT. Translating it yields CASSHPLLAGGGDTQYF.

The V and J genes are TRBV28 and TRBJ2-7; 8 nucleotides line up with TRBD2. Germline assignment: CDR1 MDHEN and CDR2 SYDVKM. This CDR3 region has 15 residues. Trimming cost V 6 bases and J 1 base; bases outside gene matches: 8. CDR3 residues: CASSAWERGSYEQYF. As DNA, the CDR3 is TGTGCCAGCAGCGCATGGGAGCGGGGGTCCTACGAGCAGTACTTC.

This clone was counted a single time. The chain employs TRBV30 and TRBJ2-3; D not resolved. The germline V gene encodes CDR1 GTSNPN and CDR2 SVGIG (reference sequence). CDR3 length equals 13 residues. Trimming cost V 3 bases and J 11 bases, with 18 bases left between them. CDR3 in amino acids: CAWRLHAAPGQYF. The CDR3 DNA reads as TGTGCCTGGAGACTCCATGCCGCCCCGGGGCAGTATTTT.

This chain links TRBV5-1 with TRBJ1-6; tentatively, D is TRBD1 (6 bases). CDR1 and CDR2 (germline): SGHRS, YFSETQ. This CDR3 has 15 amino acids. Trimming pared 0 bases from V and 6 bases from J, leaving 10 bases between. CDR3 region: CASSLVGTTNSPLHF. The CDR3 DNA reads TGCGCCAGCAGCTTGGTTGGGACAACTAATTCACCCCTCCACTTT.

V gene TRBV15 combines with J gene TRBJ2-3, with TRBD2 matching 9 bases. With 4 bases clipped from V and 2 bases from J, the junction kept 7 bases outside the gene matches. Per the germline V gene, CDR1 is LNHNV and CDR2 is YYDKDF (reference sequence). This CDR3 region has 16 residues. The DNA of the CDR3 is TGTGCCACCAGCACCGATAGCGGGGGCCTCACAGATACGCAGTATTTT. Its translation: CATSTDSGGLTDTQYF.

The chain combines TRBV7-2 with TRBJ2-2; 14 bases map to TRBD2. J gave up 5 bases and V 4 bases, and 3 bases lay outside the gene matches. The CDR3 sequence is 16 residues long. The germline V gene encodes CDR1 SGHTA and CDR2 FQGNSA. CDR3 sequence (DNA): TGTGCCAGCAGCTCGGGACTAGCGGGGGCAACCGGGGAGCTGTTTTTT. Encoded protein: CASSSGLAGATGELFF.

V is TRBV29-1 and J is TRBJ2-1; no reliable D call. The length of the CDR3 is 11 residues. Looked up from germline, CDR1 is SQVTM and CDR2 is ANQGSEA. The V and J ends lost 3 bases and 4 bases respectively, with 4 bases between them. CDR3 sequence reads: CSVDRYNEQFF. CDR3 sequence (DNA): TGCAGCGTTGATCGGTACAATGAGCAGTTCTTC.

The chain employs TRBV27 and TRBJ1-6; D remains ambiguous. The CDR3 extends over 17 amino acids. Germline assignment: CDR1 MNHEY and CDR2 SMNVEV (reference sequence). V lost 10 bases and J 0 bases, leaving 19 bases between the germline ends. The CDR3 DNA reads TGTGCCAACCCACCCCCTCAGACTGACTCCTATAATTCACCCCTCCACTTT. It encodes CANPPPQTDSYNSPLHF.

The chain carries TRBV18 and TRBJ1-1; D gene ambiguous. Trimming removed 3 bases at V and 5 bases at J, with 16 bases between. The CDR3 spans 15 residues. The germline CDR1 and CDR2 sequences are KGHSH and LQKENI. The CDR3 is CASSPTTGIGTEAFF. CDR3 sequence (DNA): TGTGCCAGCTCACCCACGACCGGGATCGGAACTGAAGCTTTCTTT.

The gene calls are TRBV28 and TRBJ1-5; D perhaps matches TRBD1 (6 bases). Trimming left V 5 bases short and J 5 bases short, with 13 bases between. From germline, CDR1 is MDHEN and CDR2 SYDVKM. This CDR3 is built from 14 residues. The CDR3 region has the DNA TGTGCCAGCAGTCTGAGGGGGGGCTATCAGCCCCAGCATTTT. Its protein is CASSLRGGYQPQHF.

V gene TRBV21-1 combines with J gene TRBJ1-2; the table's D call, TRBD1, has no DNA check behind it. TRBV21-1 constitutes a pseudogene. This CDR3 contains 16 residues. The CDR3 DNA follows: TGTGCCAGCAGCAAACATCCAGGCGAACTTCTCTATGGCTACACCTTC. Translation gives CASSKHPGELLYGYTF.

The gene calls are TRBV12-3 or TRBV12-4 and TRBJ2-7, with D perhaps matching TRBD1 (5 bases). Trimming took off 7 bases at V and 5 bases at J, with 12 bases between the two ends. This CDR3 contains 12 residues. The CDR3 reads CASKGRRDEQYF. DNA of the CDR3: TGTGCCAGCAAGGGCCGCAGGGACGAGCAGTACTTC.

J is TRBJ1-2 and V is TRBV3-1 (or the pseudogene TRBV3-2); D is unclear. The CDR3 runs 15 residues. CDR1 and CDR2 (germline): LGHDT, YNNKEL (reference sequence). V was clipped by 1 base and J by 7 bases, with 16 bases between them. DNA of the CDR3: TGTGCCAGCAGCCAAGCCTCTGCTCCGGGTGGTGGCTACACCTTC. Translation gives CASSQASAPGGGYTF.

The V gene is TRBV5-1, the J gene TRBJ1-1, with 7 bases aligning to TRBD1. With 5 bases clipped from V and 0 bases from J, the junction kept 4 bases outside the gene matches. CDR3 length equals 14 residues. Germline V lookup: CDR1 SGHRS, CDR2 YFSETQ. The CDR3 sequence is CASREGQVNTEAFF. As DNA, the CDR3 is TGCGCCAGCAGGGAAGGACAGGTGAACACTGAAGCTTTCTTT.

For the CDR3, the DNA is TGTGCCAGCAGCCCCAGGACAGGGCTCAACTATGGCTACACCTTC. Its translation: CASSPRTGLNYGYTF. This chain uses TRBV7-2 with TRBJ1-2; 8 bases line up with TRBD1. Germline-derived CDR1 and CDR2 are SGHTA and FQGNSA. V lost 5 bases to trimming and J lost 2 bases; unmatched junction nucleotides: 7. The CDR3 is made up of 15 amino acids.

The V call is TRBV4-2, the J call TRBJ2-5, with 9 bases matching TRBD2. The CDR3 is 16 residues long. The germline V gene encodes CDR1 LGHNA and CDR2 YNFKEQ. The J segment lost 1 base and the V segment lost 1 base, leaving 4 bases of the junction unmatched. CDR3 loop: CASSQGGRGGQETQYF. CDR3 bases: TGTGCCAGCAGCCAAGGTGGGCGGGGGGGCCAAGAGACCCAGTACTTC.